This entry lists 29 T cell receptor beta chains sequenced from one sample in a study of tumor and adjacent non-tumor tissue in lung cancer. The library came from three nested PCR rounds adapted from ARM-PCR protocols. One entry per CDR3 protein, called by TCRdb with MiXCR from the multiplex PCR reads. Of some 100,000 distinct CDR3 sequences listed, 50% to 70% are singletons. RNA was extracted from bulk tissue without any cell sorting. Distant lung tissue was collected more than 3 cm away from the tumor edge. The sequenced sample was distant non-tumor lung tissue. The receptors were gathered from a man aged 25-45 years with non-small cell lung cancer.

Worth noting for this clonotype: The germline gene is not matched at one end of the junction; a read error may be the cause. The V and J genes are TRBV11-2 and TRBJ2-1; D is unresolved. The CDR3 runs 14 residues. Germline CDR1 reads SGHAT; CDR2 reads FQNNGV. The CDR3 DNA reads TGTGCCAGCAACTATAAGACATCCTACAATGAGCAGTTTTTC. Translation: CASNYKTSYNEQFF.

Worth noting for this clonotype: It is likely a read error, because the conserved phenylalanine at the end of the CDR3 is missing. The chain's CDR3 is CASSQALVYEQYY. CDR3 nucleotides: TGTGCCAGCAGCCAAGCGTTGGTCTACGAGCAGTACTAC. The chain employs TRBV4-2 and TRBJ2-7; D gene ambiguous. V was trimmed by 1 base and J by 3 bases, leaving 7 bases between them. The CDR3 is 13 amino acids. Germline V CDR1 and CDR2: LGHNA, YNFKEQ.

On this clonotype itself: An end of the junction differs from the germline gene, which may be a read error. For the CDR3, the DNA is TGTGCCAACAGTGCGACAGTTATGAAAGATACCCAGTACTTC. Translated, it gives CANSATVMKDTQYF. The rearrangement joins TRBV6-1 to TRBJ2-5; tentatively, D is TRBD1 (5 bases). CDR1 and CDR2 (germline): MNHNS, SASEGT. CDR3 length equals 14 residues.

J is TRBJ1-2 and V is TRBV29-1; weak D call: TRBD1 (6 bases). Trimming stripped 2 bases from V and 3 bases from J, with 13 bases between. This CDR3 has 14 amino acids. From germline, CDR1 is SQVTM and CDR2 ANQGSEA. CDR3 in amino acids: CSVEPDTGYYGYTF. CDR3 bases: TGCAGCGTTGAACCCGATACAGGGTACTATGGCTACACCTTC.

The J gene is TRBJ2-4, the V gene TRBV30; 9 bases agree with TRBD1. Trimming took 8 bases from V and 7 from J; bases not matched to a gene: 9. Germline CDR1 GTSNPN, CDR2 SVGIG (reference sequence). The CDR3 is made up of 13 amino acids. The CDR3: CALSVQGANIQYF. CDR3 coding DNA: TGTGCCCTGAGTGTACAGGGGGCGAACATTCAGTACTTC.

The sample holds one count of this clonotype. This may arise from a read error, as a much more abundant clone is one base away. The chain combines TRBV24-1 with TRBJ2-1, with a possible D match to TRBD1 (6 bases). The CDR3 totals 15 residues. The germline CDR1 and CDR2 sequences are KGHDR and SFDVKD. V was shortened by 2 bases and J by 8 bases, with 15 bases between the two germline ends. DNA of the CDR3: TGTGCCACCAGTGATTCCCGGGGACAAGGCGATGAGCAGTTCTTC. Amino acids: CATSDSRGQGDEQFF.

In regard to this clonotype: This may stem from a read error, because a much larger clone lies one nucleotide away. Since no conserved phenylalanine or tryptophan closes the CDR3, a read error is the likely cause. J is TRBJ2-5 and V is TRBV20-1; a possible D gene is TRBD2 (6 bases). The ends were cut back, 6 bases at V and 4 bases at J, with 15 bases in the middle. CDR3 length: 13 amino acids. Germline lookup yields CDR1 DFQATT and CDR2 SNEGSKA (reference sequence). The CDR3: CSAGDSRPETQYL. For the CDR3, the DNA is TGCAGTGCGGGGGACTCAAGGCCAGAGACCCAGTACTTG.

This clonotype appeared many times. The gene calls are TRBV11-2 and TRBJ1-2; D uncertain. Germline CDR1 and CDR2: SGHAT and FQNNGV. The germline V and J ends were trimmed by 0 bases and 3 bases, with 8 bases remaining between them. The CDR3 consists of 14 residues. The CDR3 DNA reads TGTGCCAGCAGCTTAGATGGAACAGACTATGGCTACACCTTC. Encoded protein: CASSLDGTDYGYTF.

This clonotype was seen ten or more times. A much larger clonotype is one base distant, so this may be a read error. The gene calls are TRBV11-3 and TRBJ1-2; TRBD1 matches 8 bases. Germline V lookup: CDR1 SGHNT, CDR2 YENEEA. The CDR3 consists of 13 residues. V was pared by 7 bases and J by 6 bases, with 7 bases of the junction left unmatched. CDR3 loop: CASNLSGGNGYTF. The CDR3 region has the DNA TGTGCCAGCAACTTGTCAGGGGGCAATGGCTACACCTTC.

As for this clonotype: A clone one base away is much larger, so this may be a read error. The chain employs TRBV6-5 and TRBJ2-1; a weak D match, TRBD2 (5 bases). This CDR3 spans 11 amino acids. CDR1 and CDR2 (germline): MNHEY, SVGAGI. V lost 6 bases and J 10 bases, leaving 10 bases between the germline ends. The CDR3 reads CASREREEQFF. DNA of the CDR3: TGTGCCAGCAGGGAGAGGGAAGAGCAGTTCTTC.

This clonotype has only one observation. The junction departs from the called germline gene at one end, perhaps through a read error. DNA of the CDR3: TGTGCCAACAGCTTGGGATTCAGGACAGCAGACAATGAGCAGTTCTTC. This codes for CANSLGFRTADNEQFF. The gene calls are TRBV5-4 and TRBJ2-1; possible D gene TRBD1, 6 bases. Looked up from germline, CDR1 is SGHNT and CDR2 is YYREEE (reference sequence). The CDR3 totals 16 residues.

The chain carries TRBV20-1 and TRBJ2-1; D possibly corresponds to TRBD2 (5 bases). Trimming removed 6 bases from V and 8 bases from J, with 23 bases in between. This CDR3 has 15 amino acids. Germline loops: CDR1 DFQATT, CDR2 SNEGSKA (reference sequence). The CDR3: CSALTRISVHHEQFF. The CDR3 DNA is TGCAGTGCCCTGACCAGGATTAGCGTTCACCATGAGCAGTTCTTC.

About this clonotype: Sequence at one end of the junction differs from germline and may be a read error. This rearrangement joins TRBV4-2 to TRBJ2-1; TRBD2 matches at 10 bases. The CDR3 is 18 amino acids. CDR1 is LGHNA, CDR2 YNFKEQ, per germline. The CDR3 region is CASIQHSHSGGTYNEQFF. Written as DNA, the CDR3 is TGTGCCAGCATCCAACACTCTCATAGCGGGGGGACCTACAATGAGCAGTTCTTC.

As for this clonotype: No conserved phenylalanine or tryptophan is present at the end of the CDR3, so a read error is the likely explanation. The chain is built from TRBV10-3 and TRBJ2-5; 8 nucleotides match TRBD2. Unmatched junction bases numbered 6, after V lost 10 bases and J lost 2 bases. The CDR3 has 13 residues. The germline CDR1 and CDR2 sequences are ENHRY and SYGVKD. CDR3 region: CATTSGSQETQYY. In DNA, the CDR3 is TGTGCCACCACTAGCGGTTCTCAAGAGACCCAGTACTAC.

A note on this clonotype: One end of the junction fails to match germline, which may point to a read error. The rearrangement joins TRBV4-3 to TRBJ2-2; possibly TRBD2 for D (5 bases). CDR1 is LGHNA, CDR2 YSLEER, per germline. The CDR3 has 13 residues. The CDR3 region has the DNA TGCGCTAGCAACCAAGATTATGCCGGGGAGCCGTTTTTT. Amino acid sequence: CASNQDYAGEPFF.

On this clonotype: The junction differs from germline at one of its ends, possibly a read error. V usage is TRBV10-3 and J usage is TRBJ2-2; 7 bases match TRBD1. Looked up from germline, CDR1 is ENHRY and CDR2 is SYGVKD. This CDR3 is built from 15 residues. CDR3 in DNA: TGTGCCATCAGGAGGGGACAGAGGGACACCGGGAAGCTGTTTTTT. This encodes CAIRRGQRDTGKLFF.

As concerns this clonotype: A read error is possible here, since a much larger clone lies one base away. The CDR3 DNA reads TGCACCAGCAGCTTGGAGGAGCGGGGGGGCGCCTACGAGCAGTACTTC. This gives the protein CTSSLEERGGAYEQYF. This chain uses TRBV5-1 with TRBJ2-7; 10 nucleotides line up with TRBD2. This CDR3 region has 16 residues. Germline values: CDR1 SGHRS, CDR2 YFSETQ. The full variable domain, rest sourced from reference TRBV5-1 and TRBJ2-7, is KAGVTQTPRYLIKTRGQQVTLSCSPISGHRSVSWYQQTPGQGLQFLFEYFSETQRNKGNFPGRFSGRQFSNSRSEMNVSTLELGDSALYLCTSSLEERGGAYEQYFGPGTRLTVT.

This clonotype came up many times. The CDR3 DNA follows: TGTGCCAGCAGTTACTCGCAGGGGGCTGGAAACACCATATATTTT. Translating gives CASSYSQGAGNTIYF. This chain links TRBV6-5 with TRBJ1-3; TRBD1 aligns across 7 bases. The V gene's germline CDR1 is MNHEY and CDR2 SVGAGI. V gave up 0 bases and J gave up 2 bases; unmatched junction bases: 1. CDR3 size: 15 residues.

For this clonotype: A read error may be the cause here, since a much bigger clone is one base away. This rearrangement joins TRBV20-1 to TRBJ2-5, with D perhaps TRBD2 (5 bases). The V gene's germline CDR1 is DFQATT and CDR2 SNEGSKA (reference sequence). The CDR3 extends over 15 amino acids. This CDR3 reads CSASSERALLEIQYF. The CDR3, as DNA: TGCAGTGCTTCCAGCGAGAGGGCCTTGTTAGAGATCCAGTACTTC.

This clonotype was recorded many times. V and J are TRBV29-1 and TRBJ1-1; no firm D call. Germline loops: CDR1 SQVTM, CDR2 ANQGSEA. The V and J ends lost 7 bases and 0 bases respectively, with 6 bases between them. This CDR3 comprises 11 residues. CDR3 in amino acids: CSASVNTEAFF. In DNA, the CDR3 is TGCAGCGCCAGTGTGAACACTGAAGCTTTCTTT.

To note about this clonotype: With a much larger clone just one base away, this may be a read error. V gene TRBV5-6 combines with J gene TRBJ2-4; D is possibly TRBD1 (5 bases). The V end was cut by 6 bases, the J end by 5 bases, with 12 bases between. The CDR3 covers 13 residues. Germline V gene lookup returns CDR1 SGHDT and CDR2 YYEEEE. Written as DNA, the CDR3 is TGTGCCAGCAACTCGGACAACGAAAACATTCAGTACTTC. Translation gives CASNSDNENIQYF. The variable domain in full, completed from reference TRBV5-6 and TRBJ2-4, reads DAGVTQSPTHLIKTRGQQVTLRCSPKSGHDTVSWYQQALGQGPQFIFQYYEEEERQRGNFPDRFSGHQFPNYSSELNVNALLLGDSALYLCASNSDNENIQYFGAGTRLSVL.

The V and J genes are TRBV30 and TRBJ1-1; TRBD1 matches at 8 bases. The CDR3 extends over 15 amino acids. CDR1 and CDR2 from the germline V gene are GTSNPN and SVGIG (reference sequence). Trimming cost V 5 bases and J 0 bases; bases outside gene matches: 8. The CDR3 bases are TGTGCCTGGGGTCTTCCAGGGGGCTTGAACACTGAAGCTTTCTTT. This sequence encodes CAWGLPGGLNTEAFF.

The chain links TRBV4-3 to TRBJ2-3; D uncertain. CDR1 LGHNA and CDR2 YSLEER come from the germline V gene. This CDR3 has 15 residues. CDR3 residues: CDSSRGVASTDTQYF. The CDR3 bases are TGCGATAGCAGCCGAGGAGTGGCTAGCACAGATACGCAGTATTTT.

As for this clonotype: This could be a read error, since a much larger clone is one nucleotide away. The rearrangement joins TRBV20-1 to TRBJ1-2, with a possible D match to TRBD1 (6 bases). V was trimmed by 4 bases and J by 4 bases, leaving 10 bases between them. The CDR3 contains 12 residues. Germline CDR1 DFQATT, CDR2 SNEGSKA (reference sequence). CDR3 DNA sequence: TGCAGTGCTAAGGACAGCCCCTATGGCTACACCTTC. Translated, it gives CSAKDSPYGYTF.

The chain employs TRBV18 and TRBJ2-2, with D possibly TRBD2 on 5 matching bases. Trimming took 4 bases from V and 2 from J, leaving 20 bases between them. This CDR3 is built from 18 residues. Germline V gives CDR1 KGHSH, CDR2 LQKENI. CDR3 bases: TGTGCCAGCTCACTTCGAACTAGTGGGAGACTTAACACCGGGGAGCTGTTTTTT. Translation: CASSLRTSGRLNTGELFF. Full variable domain (remainder filled in from reference TRBV18 and TRBJ2-2): NAGVMQNPRHLVRRRGQEARLRCSPMKGHSHVYWYRQLPEEGLKFMVYLQKENIIDESGMPKERFSAEFPKEGPSILRIQQVVRGDSAAYFCASSLRTSGRLNTGELFFGEGSRLTVL.

This clonotype was counted a few times. This may be a read error: a much more frequent sequence differs by one nucleotide. The chain is built from TRBV29-1 and TRBJ2-1, with D perhaps TRBD1 or TRBD2 (5 bases each). Per germline, CDR1 SQVTM and CDR2 ANQGSEA. The CDR3 is 11 residues long. CDR3 loop: CSVTEWSGELF. The CDR3 DNA sequence: TGCAGCGTGACAGAGTGGTCCGGGGAGCTCTTC.

This clonotype occurred many times. The chain employs TRBV20-1 and TRBJ2-3; D is undetermined. CDR3 length: 11 residues. V was shortened by 3 bases and J by 4 bases, with 5 bases between the two germline ends. Germline V gene sequence: CDR1 DFQATT, CDR2 SNEGSKA (reference sequence). The DNA for the CDR3 is TGCAGTGCTAGCACGTCAGATACGCAGTATTTT. It yields the protein CSASTSDTQYF.

The chain combines TRBV11-2 with TRBJ2-2; the match to TRBD1 covers 12 bases. In germline, CDR1 is SGHAT, CDR2 FQNNGV. The trim removed 5 bases at V and 9 bases at J, leaving 10 bases unmatched. The CDR3 loop spans 16 amino acids. The CDR3 sequence is CASSPGTGGASRELFF. The CDR3 DNA is TGTGCCAGCAGCCCCGGGACAGGGGGCGCCTCCAGGGAGCTGTTTTTT.

J is TRBJ2-7 and V is TRBV11-2, with D possibly TRBD2 on 6 matching bases. The CDR3 is 16 residues long. V was shortened by 5 bases and J by 3 bases, with 20 bases between the two germline ends. Germline values: CDR1 SGHAT, CDR2 FQNNGV. The CDR3: CASSPPPSEGGYEQYF. CDR3 sequence (DNA): TGTGCCAGCAGCCCCCCCCCTAGCGAGGGAGGCTACGAGCAGTACTTC.